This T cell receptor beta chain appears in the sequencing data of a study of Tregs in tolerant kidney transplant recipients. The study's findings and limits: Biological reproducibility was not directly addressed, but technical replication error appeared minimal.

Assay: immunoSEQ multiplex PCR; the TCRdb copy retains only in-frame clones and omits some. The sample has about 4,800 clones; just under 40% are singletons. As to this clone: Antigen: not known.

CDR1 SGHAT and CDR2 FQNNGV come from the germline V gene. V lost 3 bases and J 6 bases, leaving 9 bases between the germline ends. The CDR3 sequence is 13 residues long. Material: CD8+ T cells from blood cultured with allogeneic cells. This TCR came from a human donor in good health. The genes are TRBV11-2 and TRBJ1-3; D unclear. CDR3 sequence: CASSFRYANTIYF. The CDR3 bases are TGTGCCAGCAGCTTTCGTTACGCAAACACCATATATTTT.